The rows below give T cell receptor beta chains drawn from one sample of a study of blood T cell repertoires in COVID-19. Sequencing used immunoSEQ multiplex PCR; TCRdb keeps in-frame clones, though not all of them. The table has under 300,000 clones, around nine tenths seen once. The sequenced sample consisted of peripheral blood. Receptor source: a woman aged 40 to 49 who had recovered from COVID-19. Each CDR3 is given with its conserved first and last residue. The order of the fields is D gene, clone size, J gene, V gene, CDR3 protein, CDR3 DNA. D genes are given only for firm matches. Not every row has a clone size; where given, it reads once, few, many or a size class.

>TRBD2|NA|TRBJ2-1|TRBV24-1
CATSDQGLGREYNEQFF
TGTGCCACCAGTGACCAAGGATTGGGGCGGGAGTACAATGAGCAGTTCTTC
>TRBD1|NA|TRBJ2-2|TRBV18
CASSPGQVTNTGELFF
TGTGCCAGCTCCCCCGGACAGGTCACGAACACCGGGGAGCTGTTTTTT
>TRBD1|NA|TRBJ1-1|TRBV5-4
CASSLIGQGDTEAFF
TGTGCCAGCAGCTTGATTGGGCAGGGGGACACTGAAGCTTTCTTT
>NA|NA|TRBJ2-1|TRBV5-1
CASSPPIEEEEQFF
TGCGCCAGCAGCCCCCCTATAGAGGAGGAGGAGCAGTTCTTC
>NA|NA|TRBJ1-5|TRBV6-5
CASSSRGAQHQPQHF
TGTGCCAGCAGCTCCCGGGGGGCTCAGCATCAGCCCCAGCATTTT
>TRBD1|NA|TRBJ2-1|TRBV11-2
CASSQPGTGDYNEQFF
TGTGCCAGCAGCCAACCCGGGACAGGGGATTACAATGAGCAGTTCTTC
>NA|NA|TRBJ2-1|TRBV6-6
CASSYSNQNEQFF
TGTGCCAGCAGTTACTCTAACCAGAACGAGCAGTTCTTC
>NA|NA|TRBJ1-1|TRBV5-1
CASSQRDSHTEAFF
TGCGCCAGCAGCCAGCGGGACTCCCACACTGAAGCTTTCTTT
>NA|NA|TRBJ2-7|TRBV27
CASPPGQGGYEQYF
TGTGCCAGCCCCCCTGGGCAGGGTGGCTACGAGCAGTACTTC
>TRBD1|NA|TRBJ1-2|TRBV6-6
CASSPITGTGGRMGGYTF
TGTGCCAGCAGTCCGATAACCGGGACAGGGGGTAGGATGGGTGGCTACACCTTC
>TRBD1|NA|TRBJ1-2|TRBV5-4
CASSFRTGNTYGYTF
TGTGCCAGCAGCTTTAGGACAGGGAATACCTATGGCTACACCTTC
>NA|NA|TRBJ2-7|TRBV7-9
CASSLAGGYEQYF
TGTGCCAGCAGCTTAGCGGGAGGCTACGAGCAGTACTTC
>TRBD1|NA|TRBJ2-4|TRBV7-2
CASSVGQGANIQYF
TGTGCCAGCAGCGTGGGACAGGGGGCTAACATTCAGTACTTC
>TRBD2|NA|TRBJ2-3|TRBV5-4
CASKPLGLAGGSGTDTQYF
TGTGCCAGCAAACCACTTGGGCTAGCGGGAGGAAGTGGCACAGATACGCAGTATTTT
>TRBD2|NA|TRBJ2-2|TRBV30
CAWSVLAEDTGELFF
TGTGCCTGGAGTGTTCTAGCGGAGGACACCGGGGAGCTGTTTTTT
>TRBD1|NA|TRBJ1-5|TRBV6-1
CASSEQLEHETGKNQPQHF
TGTGCCAGCAGTGAACAACTTGAGCATGAGACAGGGAAAAATCAGCCCCAGCATTTT
>NA|few|TRBJ1-5|TRBV29-1
CSVEAGGNSNQPQHF
TGCAGCGTTGAAGCCGGGGGAAATAGCAATCAGCCCCAGCATTTT
>NA|NA|TRBJ1-2|TRBV28
CAGGRRGNNGYTF
TGTGCCGGAGGACGCAGAGGGAATAATGGCTACACCTTC
>NA|NA|TRBJ2-6|TRBV5-5
CASSQLGVSGANVLTF
TGTGCCAGCAGCCAACTCGGGGTCTCTGGGGCCAACGTCCTGACTTTC
>NA|NA|TRBJ2-3|TRBV24-1
CAIQPDQGTDTQYF
TGTGCCATCCAACCGGATCAGGGCACAGATACGCAGTATTTT
>TRBD1|few|TRBJ1-1|TRBV27
CASRPQGENTEAFF
TGTGCCAGCAGGCCACAGGGGGAGAACACTGAAGCTTTCTTT
>NA|NA|TRBJ2-7|TRBV25-1
CASPRLRSLEQYF
TGTGCCAGCCCCCGGTTACGTTCCCTGGAGCAGTACTTC
>TRBD1|NA|TRBJ2-3|TRBV27
CASGSSPGTGGDSGTDTQYF
TGTGCCAGCGGCTCATCCCCCGGGACAGGGGGCGATAGCGGGACAGATACGCAGTATTTT
>TRBD1|NA|TRBJ1-2|TRBV7-9
CASSPPDRGYGYTF
TGTGCCAGCAGCCCACCGGACAGGGGCTATGGCTACACCTTC
>NA|once|TRBJ2-1|TRBV15
CATSREAGIKYNEQFF
TGTGCCACCAGCAGAGAGGCGGGAATTAAATACAATGAGCAGTTCTTC
>TRBD2|NA|TRBJ2-1|TRBV14
CASSQLTSGNEQFF
TGTGCCAGCAGCCAGCTAACTAGCGGCAATGAGCAGTTCTTC
>NA|NA|TRBJ2-1|TRBV21-1
CASSNSWRAPISDEQFF
TGTGCCAGCAGCAACTCTTGGAGGGCCCCAATTAGCGATGAGCAGTTCTTC
>TRBD1|NA|TRBJ2-1|TRBV12-5
CASGSASAGGSYNEQFF
TGTGCTAGTGGTTCCGCCTCGGCAGGGGGCTCCTACAATGAGCAGTTCTTC
>TRBD2|once|TRBJ2-2|TRBV6-1
CASSATSGRTAGELFF
TGTGCCAGCAGTGCGACTAGCGGGAGAACGGCCGGGGAGCTGTTTTTT
>TRBD2|NA|TRBJ2-7|TRBV7-8
CASSFVPGLAKSSYEQYF
TGTGCCAGCAGCTTCGTCCCGGGACTAGCGAAAAGCTCCTACGAGCAGTACTTC
>TRBD2|NA|TRBJ2-1|TRBV6-6
CASSWTGTSGSNEQFF
TGTGCCAGCAGTTGGACAGGGACTAGCGGGAGCAATGAGCAGTTCTTC
>TRBD1|NA|TRBJ1-6|TRBV27
CASAGQRDSPLHF
TGTGCCAGCGCGGGACAGCGGGATTCACCCCTCCACTTT
>TRBD2|NA|TRBJ2-2|TRBV9
CASSALAGGPVDTGELFF
TGTGCCAGCAGCGCGCTAGCGGGAGGGCCGGTTGACACCGGGGAGCTGTTTTTT
>TRBD2|NA|TRBJ2-1|TRBV7-6
CASSLSPGTSVNNGEQFF
TGTGCCAGCAGCTTATCACCAGGGACTAGCGTAAATAATGGTGAGCAGTTCTTC
>NA|NA|TRBJ1-5|TRBV6-4
CASSVEWDTDQPQHF
TGTGCCAGCAGTGTGGAGTGGGACACCGATCAGCCCCAGCATTTT
>NA|NA|TRBJ1-3|TRBV4-1
CASSQDAGPGNTIYF
TGCGCCAGCAGCCAAGATGCGGGGCCTGGAAACACCATATATTTT